Here is one TCR beta chain with its context. Its antigen is still unknown. High-throughput TCR beta sequencing covered peripheral CD8+ and CD4+ T cells. Under recently defined diagnostic criteria, the patients with Susac syndrome qualified as having definite or probable disease. Negative isolation yielded the CD8+ and CD4+ T cells, while FACS enriched the TEMRA cells. The data were taken from a study of CD8 T cells in Susac syndrome. From germline, CDR1 is MNHEY and CDR2 SMNVEV (reference sequence). The CDR3 has 14 residues. V was trimmed by 7 bases and J by 5 bases, leaving 14 bases between them. Study-wide results and caveats: The authors acknowledged that the study's TCR sequencing and HLA analysis involved relatively few individuals.

RNA in amounts of about 0.5 to 1 ug was reverse transcribed with random hexamers. TCRdb called the immunoSEQ multiplex PCR reads again in MiXCR, with one record for every CDR3 protein. Of 70,000 to 75,000 distinct CDR3 sequences detected, 85% to 95% appear once; the ten largest clones hold about 0.15%. The gene calls are TRBV27 and TRBJ2-2, with D possibly being TRBD2 (6 bases). The TCR was taken from a human donor with Susac syndrome. The sample taken for sequencing was CD4+ T cells from PBMCs. CDR3 protein: CASIQGAGTGELFF. In DNA form, the CDR3 reads TGTGCCAGCATTCAGGGCGCGGGGACCGGGGAGCTGTTTTTT.